This T cell receptor beta chain was observed in a study of STAT5B mutations in CD4+ large granular lymphocyte leukemia. Study observations and caveats: 8/27 top patient clones versus 2/35 control clones were TRBV06-family.

Concerning this clone itself: Antigen: not known.

Germline loops: CDR1 MNHEY, CDR2 SVGAGI. V lost 8 bases and J lost 6; bases outside the gene matches: 2. CDR3 length: 12 amino acids. The table came from immunoSEQ multiplex PCR; TCRdb's copy has only in-frame clones and leaves some out. The repertoire holds 6,000 or so clones, with around 74% as singletons. Bead-separated CD4+, CD4+CD8+, CD57+ or CD56+ fractions, or PBMC, were used. This clonotype was sampled from a woman aged 70-85 years with CD4+ T-cell large granular lymphocyte leukemia. The chain recombines TRBV6-5 with TRBJ2-7, with 12 positions matching TRBD1. Sequences were obtained from PBMCs. This CDR3 is CASGTGGFEQYF. The DNA for the CDR3 is TGTGCCAGCGGGACAGGGGGCTTCGAGCAGTACTTC.